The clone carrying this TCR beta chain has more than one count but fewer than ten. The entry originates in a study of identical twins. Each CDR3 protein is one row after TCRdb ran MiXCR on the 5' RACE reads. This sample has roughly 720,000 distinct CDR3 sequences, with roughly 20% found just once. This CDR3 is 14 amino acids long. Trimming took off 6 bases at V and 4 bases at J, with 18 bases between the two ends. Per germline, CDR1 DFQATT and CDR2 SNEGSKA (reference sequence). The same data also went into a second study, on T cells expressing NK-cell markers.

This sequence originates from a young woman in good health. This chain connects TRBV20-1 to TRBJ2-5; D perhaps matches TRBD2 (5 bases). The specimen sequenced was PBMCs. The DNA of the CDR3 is TGCAGTGCCGCCCCTAGCCACGGCAGAGAGACCCAGTACTTC. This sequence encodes CSAAPSHGRETQYF.